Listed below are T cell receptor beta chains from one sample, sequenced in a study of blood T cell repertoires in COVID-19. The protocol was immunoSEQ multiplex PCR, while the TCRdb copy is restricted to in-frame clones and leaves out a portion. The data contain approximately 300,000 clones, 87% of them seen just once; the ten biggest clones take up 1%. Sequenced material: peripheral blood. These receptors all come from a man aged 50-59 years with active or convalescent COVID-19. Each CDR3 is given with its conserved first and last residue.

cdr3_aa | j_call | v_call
CASSDRTVNEQFF | TRBJ2-1 | TRBV5-1
CASSLRGPGGGRVYEQYF | TRBJ2-7 | TRBV27
CATSRDSGRSEQYF | TRBJ2-7 | TRBV15
CASRDRLNTEAFF | TRBJ1-1 | TRBV2
CASSVLNSPLHF | TRBJ1-6 | TRBV2
CASRGVQNTEAFF | TRBJ1-1 | TRBV12-3/TRBV12-4
CASGRGLGYTF | TRBJ1-2 | TRBV6-5
CASSQPGTSGGAWAEQYF | TRBJ2-7 | TRBV4-2
CASSARLLAEETQYF | TRBJ2-5 | TRBV7-8
CASSIGGVANYGYTF | TRBJ1-2 | TRBV19
CASSLGQSTDTQYF | TRBJ2-3 | TRBV19
CASSANRVLTEAFF | TRBJ1-1 | TRBV4-1
CASSRPGLGQETQYF | TRBJ2-5 | TRBV6-5
CASRSSGGYVHEQFF | TRBJ2-1 | TRBV5-4
CASSFRNTGELFF | TRBJ2-2 | TRBV7-9
CASNIQGAGYTF | TRBJ1-2 | TRBV28
CASSDTASYFATQYF | TRBJ2-3 | TRBV2
CASSEAGARSPDTQYF | TRBJ2-3 | TRBV6-1
CASSRGVSYNEQFF | TRBJ2-1 | TRBV6-4
CASSLGQGVPEAFF | TRBJ1-1 | TRBV11-2
CASSLIRASGQETQYF | TRBJ2-5 | TRBV27
CASSYSGQVAKNIQYF | TRBJ2-4 | TRBV6-5